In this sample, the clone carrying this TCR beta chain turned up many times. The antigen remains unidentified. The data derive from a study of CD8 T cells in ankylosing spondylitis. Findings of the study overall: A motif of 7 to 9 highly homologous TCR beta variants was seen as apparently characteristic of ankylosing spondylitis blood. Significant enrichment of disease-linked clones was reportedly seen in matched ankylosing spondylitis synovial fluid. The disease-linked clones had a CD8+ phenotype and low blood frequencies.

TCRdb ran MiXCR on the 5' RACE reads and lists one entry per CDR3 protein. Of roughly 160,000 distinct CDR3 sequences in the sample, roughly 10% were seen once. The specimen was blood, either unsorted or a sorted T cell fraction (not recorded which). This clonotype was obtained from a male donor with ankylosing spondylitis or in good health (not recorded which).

CDR3 DNA sequence: TGCGCCAGCAGCTTGGTCCCGGACGGCTACAATGAGCAGTTCTTC. The encoded protein is CASSLVPDGYNEQFF. This chain connects TRBV5-1 to TRBJ2-1; D not certain. The V end lost 0 bases, the J end lost 3 bases, and 10 bases lay between the germline ends. The CDR3 length is 15 residues. The germline V gene encodes CDR1 SGHRS and CDR2 YFSETQ. Variable domain in full (rest from reference TRBV5-1 and TRBJ2-1): KAGVTQTPRYLIKTRGQQVTLSCSPISGHRSVSWYQQTPGQGLQFLFEYFSETQRNKGNFPGRFSGRQFSNSRSEMNVSTLELGDSALYLCASSLVPDGYNEQFFGPGTRLTVL.